A selection of T cell receptor beta chains follows, all from one sample in a study of Ad26.COV2.S vaccination and SARS-CoV-2 variants. The method was immunoSEQ multiplex PCR; TCRdb's version includes in-frame clones alone and lacks a portion of them. In the table there are more than 400,000 clones, about 90% of which are singletons. Here the sequenced sample was peripheral blood, taken in a trial of Ad26.COV2.S vaccine versus placebo. The receptor source for this set is a person aged 18 to 59 who received the Ad26.COV2.S COVID-19 vaccine or a placebo. The CDR3 runs from the conserved cysteine through the conserved F or W. The order of the fields is J gene, V gene, CDR3 protein.

J gene: TRBJ2-2; V gene: TRBV19; CDR3 protein: CASSISQVPTGELFF
J gene: TRBJ1-2; V gene: TRBV5-6; CDR3 protein: CASSFGDSSLGGYTF
J gene: TRBJ2-2; V gene: TRBV28; CDR3 protein: CASSFRGGWTGELFF
J gene: TRBJ2-7; V gene: TRBV7-2; CDR3 protein: CASSLAPVTQQYF
J gene: TRBJ1-4; V gene: TRBV6-5; CDR3 protein: CASSSRLGQAGEKLFF
J gene: TRBJ1-5; V gene: TRBV2; CDR3 protein: CASSQGNIGNQPQHF
J gene: TRBJ2-7; V gene: TRBV30; CDR3 protein: CAWSVRDRDEQYF
J gene: TRBJ2-7; V gene: TRBV12-3/TRBV12-4; CDR3 protein: CASSFRGLDEQYF
J gene: TRBJ2-2; V gene: TRBV5-1; CDR3 protein: CASSIRAGGTGELFF
J gene: TRBJ2-1; V gene: TRBV24-1; CDR3 protein: CATSDVPGLGNEQFF
J gene: TRBJ2-3; V gene: TRBV7-2; CDR3 protein: CASSLGNSGSTDTQYF
J gene: TRBJ2-1; V gene: TRBV7-2; CDR3 protein: CASSSFDKTYNEQFF
J gene: TRBJ2-1; V gene: TRBV15; CDR3 protein: CATSSTGTSKNEQFF
J gene: TRBJ1-6; V gene: TRBV7-9; CDR3 protein: CASSLGDGTIIPLHF
J gene: TRBJ2-3; V gene: TRBV18; CDR3 protein: CASSPRTGSTDTQYF
J gene: TRBJ2-5; V gene: TRBV12-5; CDR3 protein: CASGPSGGETQYF
J gene: TRBJ2-7; V gene: TRBV6-5; CDR3 protein: CASRTGTGAAYEQYF
J gene: TRBJ1-5; V gene: TRBV18; CDR3 protein: CASSTTGNSNQPQHF
J gene: TRBJ1-5; V gene: TRBV5-6; CDR3 protein: CASSFAGQFKPQHF
J gene: TRBJ1-2; V gene: TRBV6-5; CDR3 protein: CASSRLLGHGYTF
J gene: TRBJ2-5; V gene: TRBV9; CDR3 protein: CASSVGDLGETQYF
J gene: TRBJ2-2; V gene: TRBV6-6; CDR3 protein: CAWGQGDTGELFF
J gene: TRBJ2-7; V gene: TRBV5-1; CDR3 protein: CASSRTGARTYEQYF
J gene: TRBJ2-5; V gene: TRBV7-9; CDR3 protein: CASSFLRRGGETQYF
J gene: TRBJ2-7; V gene: TRBV7-9; CDR3 protein: CASSLKFAGEQYF
J gene: TRBJ1-5; V gene: TRBV28; CDR3 protein: CASSHYGEPQPQHF
J gene: TRBJ2-5; V gene: TRBV20-1; CDR3 protein: CSASLRLAGAPYQETQYF